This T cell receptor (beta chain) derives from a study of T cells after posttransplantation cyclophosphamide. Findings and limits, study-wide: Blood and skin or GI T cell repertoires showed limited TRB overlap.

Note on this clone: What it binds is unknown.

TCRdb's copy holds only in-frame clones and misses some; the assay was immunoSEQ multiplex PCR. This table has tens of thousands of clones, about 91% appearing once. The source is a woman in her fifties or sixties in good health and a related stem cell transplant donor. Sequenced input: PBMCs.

CDR3 loop: CATSRGGGFYEQYF. The CDR3 DNA reads as TGTGCCACCAGCAGAGGAGGGGGCTTCTACGAGCAGTACTTC. The chain is built from TRBV15 and TRBJ2-7; 7 bases match TRBD1. J was trimmed by 3 bases and V by 1 base; bases with no gene match: 3. The germline CDR1 and CDR2 sequences are LNHNV and YYDKDF (reference sequence). CDR3 length: 14 residues.